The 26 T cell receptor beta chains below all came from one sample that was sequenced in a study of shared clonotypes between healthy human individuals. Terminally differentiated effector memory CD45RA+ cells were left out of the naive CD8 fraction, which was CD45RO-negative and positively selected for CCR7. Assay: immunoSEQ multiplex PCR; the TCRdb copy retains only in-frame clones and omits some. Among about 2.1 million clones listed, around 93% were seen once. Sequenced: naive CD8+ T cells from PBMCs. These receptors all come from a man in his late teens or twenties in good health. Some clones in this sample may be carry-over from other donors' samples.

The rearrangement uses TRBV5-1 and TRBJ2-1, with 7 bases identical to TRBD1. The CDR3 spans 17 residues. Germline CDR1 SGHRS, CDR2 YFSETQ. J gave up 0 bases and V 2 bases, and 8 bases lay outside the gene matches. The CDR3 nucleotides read TGCGCCAGCAGCTTACCAGGGGGTCAGAGCTCCTACAATGAGCAGTTCTTC. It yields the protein CASSLPGGQSSYNEQFF.

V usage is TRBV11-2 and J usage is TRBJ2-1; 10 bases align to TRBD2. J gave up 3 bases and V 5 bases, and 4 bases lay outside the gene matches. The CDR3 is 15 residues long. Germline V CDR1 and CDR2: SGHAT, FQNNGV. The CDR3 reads CASSIGLADYNEQFF. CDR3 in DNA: TGTGCCAGCAGCATCGGACTAGCGGACTACAATGAGCAGTTCTTC.

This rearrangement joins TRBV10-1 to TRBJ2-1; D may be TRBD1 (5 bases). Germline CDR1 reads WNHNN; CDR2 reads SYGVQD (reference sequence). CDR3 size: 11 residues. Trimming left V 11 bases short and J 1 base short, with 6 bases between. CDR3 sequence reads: CASGSYNEQFF. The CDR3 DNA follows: TGCGCCTCAGGGTCCTACAATGAGCAGTTCTTC.

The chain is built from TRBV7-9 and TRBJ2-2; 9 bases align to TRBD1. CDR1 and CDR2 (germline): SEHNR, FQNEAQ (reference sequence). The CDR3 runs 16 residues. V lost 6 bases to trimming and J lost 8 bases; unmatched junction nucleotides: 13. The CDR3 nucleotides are TGTGCCAGCAGTTTACAGGGGGCCCCAACTTTGGGGGAGCTGTTTTTT. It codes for CASSLQGAPTLGELFF. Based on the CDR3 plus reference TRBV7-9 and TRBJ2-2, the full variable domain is DTGVSQNPRHKITKRGQNVTFRCDPISEHNRLYWYRQTLGQGPEFLTYFQNEAQLEKSRLLSDRFSAERPKGSFSTLEIQRTEQGDSAMYLCASSLQGAPTLGELFFGEGSRLTVL.

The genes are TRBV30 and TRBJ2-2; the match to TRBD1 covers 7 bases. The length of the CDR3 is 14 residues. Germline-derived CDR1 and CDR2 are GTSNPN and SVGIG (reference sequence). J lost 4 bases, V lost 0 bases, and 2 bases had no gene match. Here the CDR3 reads CAWSVTGVTGELFF. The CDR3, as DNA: TGTGCCTGGAGTGTAACAGGGGTCACCGGGGAGCTGTTTTTT.

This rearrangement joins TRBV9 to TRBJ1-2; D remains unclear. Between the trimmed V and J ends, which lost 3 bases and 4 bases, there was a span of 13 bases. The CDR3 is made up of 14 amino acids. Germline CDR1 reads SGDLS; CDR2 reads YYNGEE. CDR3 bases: TGTGCCAGCAGCGCGGGGAGTGGGCTCTATGGCTACACCTTC. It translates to CASSAGSGLYGYTF.

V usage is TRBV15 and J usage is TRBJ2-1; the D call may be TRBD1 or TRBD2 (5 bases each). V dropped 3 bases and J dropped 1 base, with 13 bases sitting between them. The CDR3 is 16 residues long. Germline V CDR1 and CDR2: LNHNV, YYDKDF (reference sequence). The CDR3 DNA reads TGTGCCACCAGCAGCCTGGGACGAGTATCCTACAATGAGCAGTTCTTC. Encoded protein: CATSSLGRVSYNEQFF.

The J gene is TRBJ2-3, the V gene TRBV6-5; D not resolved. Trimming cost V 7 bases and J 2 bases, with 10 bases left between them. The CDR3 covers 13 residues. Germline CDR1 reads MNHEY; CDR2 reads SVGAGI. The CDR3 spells CASTSPSTDTQYF. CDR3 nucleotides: TGTGCCAGCACCTCCCCTTCCACAGATACGCAGTATTTT.

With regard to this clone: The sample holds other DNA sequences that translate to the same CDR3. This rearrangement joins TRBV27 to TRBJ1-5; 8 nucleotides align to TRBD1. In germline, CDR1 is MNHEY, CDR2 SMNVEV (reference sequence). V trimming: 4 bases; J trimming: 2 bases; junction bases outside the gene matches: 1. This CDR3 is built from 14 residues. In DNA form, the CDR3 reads TGTGCCAGCAGTTACAGGGGGGGCAATCAGCCCCAGCATTTT. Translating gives CASSYRGGNQPQHF.

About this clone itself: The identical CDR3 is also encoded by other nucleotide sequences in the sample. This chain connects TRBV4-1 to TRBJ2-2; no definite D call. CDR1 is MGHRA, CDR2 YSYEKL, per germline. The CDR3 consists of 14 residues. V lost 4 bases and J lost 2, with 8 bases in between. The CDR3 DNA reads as TGCGCCAGCAGCCTCCGGGCAAACACCGGGGAGCTGTTTTTT. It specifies CASSLRANTGELFF.

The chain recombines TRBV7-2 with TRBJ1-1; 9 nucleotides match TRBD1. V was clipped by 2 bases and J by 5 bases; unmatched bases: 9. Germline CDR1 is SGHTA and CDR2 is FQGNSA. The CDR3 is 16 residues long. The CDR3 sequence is CASSLRNLGQGTEAFF. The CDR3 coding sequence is TGTGCCAGCAGCTTAAGAAATTTGGGACAGGGAACTGAAGCTTTCTTT.

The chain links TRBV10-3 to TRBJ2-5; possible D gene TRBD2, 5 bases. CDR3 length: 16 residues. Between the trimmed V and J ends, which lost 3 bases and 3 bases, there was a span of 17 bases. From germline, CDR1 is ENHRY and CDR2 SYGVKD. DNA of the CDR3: TGTGCCATCAGTGAACCCGGGGAAGGAGAAGAAGAGACCCAGTACTTC. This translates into CAISEPGEGEEETQYF.

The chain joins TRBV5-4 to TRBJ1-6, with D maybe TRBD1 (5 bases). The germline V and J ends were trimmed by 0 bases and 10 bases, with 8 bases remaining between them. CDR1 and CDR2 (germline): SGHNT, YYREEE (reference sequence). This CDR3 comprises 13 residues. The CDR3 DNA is TGTGCCAGCAGCTTGGGGGACCAGTCACCCCTCCACTTT. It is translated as CASSLGDQSPLHF.

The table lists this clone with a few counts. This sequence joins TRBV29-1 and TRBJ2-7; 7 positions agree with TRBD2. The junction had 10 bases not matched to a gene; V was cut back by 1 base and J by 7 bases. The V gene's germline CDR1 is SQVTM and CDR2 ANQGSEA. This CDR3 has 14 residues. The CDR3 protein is CSVEGRAGRGEQYF. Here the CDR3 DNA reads TGCAGCGTTGAAGGTCGAGCGGGGAGAGGTGAGCAGTACTTC.

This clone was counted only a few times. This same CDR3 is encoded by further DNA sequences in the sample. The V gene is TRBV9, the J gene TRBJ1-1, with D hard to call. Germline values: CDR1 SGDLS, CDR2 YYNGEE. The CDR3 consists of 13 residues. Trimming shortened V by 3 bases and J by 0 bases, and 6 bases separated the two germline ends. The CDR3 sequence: CASSGGLNTEAFF. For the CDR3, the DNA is TGTGCCAGCAGCGGGGGTCTGAACACTGAAGCTTTCTTT. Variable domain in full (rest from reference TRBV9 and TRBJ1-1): DSGVTQTPKHLITATGQRVTLRCSPRSGDLSVYWYQQSLDQGLQFLIQYYNGEERAKGNILERFSAQQFPDLHSELNLSSLELGDSALYFCASSGGLNTEAFFGQGTRLTVV.

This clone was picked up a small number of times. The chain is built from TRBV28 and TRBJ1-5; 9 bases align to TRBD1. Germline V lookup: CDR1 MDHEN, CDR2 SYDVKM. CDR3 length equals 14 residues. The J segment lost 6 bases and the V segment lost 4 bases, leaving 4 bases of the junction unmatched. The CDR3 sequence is CASSSGTGSQPQHF. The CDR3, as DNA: TGTGCCAGCAGTTCCGGGACAGGGAGTCAGCCCCAGCATTTT. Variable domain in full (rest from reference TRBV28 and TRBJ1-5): DVKVTQSSRYLVKRTGEKVFLECVQDMDHENMFWYRQDPGLGLRLIYFSYDVKMKEKGDIPEGYSVSREKKERFSLILESASTNQTSMYLCASSSGTGSQPQHFGDGTRLSIL.

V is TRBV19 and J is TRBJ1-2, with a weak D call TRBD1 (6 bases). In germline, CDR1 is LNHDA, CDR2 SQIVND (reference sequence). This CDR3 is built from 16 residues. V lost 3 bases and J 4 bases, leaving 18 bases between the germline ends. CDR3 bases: TGTGCCAGTAGTATTAATACAGGGACTTGGAGCTATGGCTACACCTTC. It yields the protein CASSINTGTWSYGYTF.

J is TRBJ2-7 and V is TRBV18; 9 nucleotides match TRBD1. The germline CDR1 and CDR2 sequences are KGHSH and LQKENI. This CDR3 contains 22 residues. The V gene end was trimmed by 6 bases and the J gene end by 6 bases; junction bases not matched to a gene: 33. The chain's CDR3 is CASSTGTGHKPTYRLPGGEQYF. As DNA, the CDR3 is TGTGCCAGCTCTACCGGGACAGGGCATAAACCTACCTACCGGCTCCCGGGAGGCGAGCAGTACTTC.

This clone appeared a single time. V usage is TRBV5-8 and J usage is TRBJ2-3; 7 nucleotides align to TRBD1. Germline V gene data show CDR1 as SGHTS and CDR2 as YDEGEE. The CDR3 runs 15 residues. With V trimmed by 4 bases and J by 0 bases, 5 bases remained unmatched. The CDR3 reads CASSPGQASTDTQYF. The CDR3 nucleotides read TGTGCCAGCAGCCCTGGACAGGCTAGCACAGATACGCAGTATTTT.

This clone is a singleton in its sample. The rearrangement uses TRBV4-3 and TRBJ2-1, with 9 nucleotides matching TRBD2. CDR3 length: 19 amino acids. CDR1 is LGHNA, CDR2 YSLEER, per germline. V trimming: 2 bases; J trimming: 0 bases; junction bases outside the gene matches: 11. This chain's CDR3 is CASSQTGLAWHTSYNEQFF. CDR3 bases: TGCGCCAGCAGCCAAACCGGACTAGCGTGGCACACCTCCTACAATGAGCAGTTCTTC.

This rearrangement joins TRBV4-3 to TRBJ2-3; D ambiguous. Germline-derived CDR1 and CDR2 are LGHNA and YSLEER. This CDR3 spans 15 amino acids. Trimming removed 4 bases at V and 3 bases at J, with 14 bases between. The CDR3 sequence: CASSLQNRGTDTQYF. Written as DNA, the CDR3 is TGCGCCAGCAGCCTACAAAACCGTGGAACAGATACGCAGTATTTT.

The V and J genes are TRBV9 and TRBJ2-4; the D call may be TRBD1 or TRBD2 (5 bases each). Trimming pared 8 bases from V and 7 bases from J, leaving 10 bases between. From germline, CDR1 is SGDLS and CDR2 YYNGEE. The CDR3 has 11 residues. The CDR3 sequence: CASGGFNIQYF. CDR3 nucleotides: TGTGCCAGTGGGGGTTTTAACATTCAGTACTTC.

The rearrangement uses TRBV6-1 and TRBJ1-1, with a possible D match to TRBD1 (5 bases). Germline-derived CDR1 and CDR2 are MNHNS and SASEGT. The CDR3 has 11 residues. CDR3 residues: CESGGGTEAFF. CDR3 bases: TGTGAGTCGGGTGGGGGAACTGAAGCTTTCTTT.

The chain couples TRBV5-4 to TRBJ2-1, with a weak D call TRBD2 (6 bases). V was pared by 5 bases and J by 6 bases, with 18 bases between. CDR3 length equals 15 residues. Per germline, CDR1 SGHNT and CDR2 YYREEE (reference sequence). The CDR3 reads CASRLTSPSSNEQFF. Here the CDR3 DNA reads TGTGCCAGCAGACTGACTAGTCCTTCCAGCAATGAGCAGTTCTTC. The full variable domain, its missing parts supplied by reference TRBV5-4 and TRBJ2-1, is ETGVTQSPTHLIKTRGQQVTLRCSSQSGHNTVSWYQQALGQGPQFIFQYYREEENGRGNFPPRFSGLQFPNYSSELNVNALELDDSALYLCASRLTSPSSNEQFFGPGTRLTVL.

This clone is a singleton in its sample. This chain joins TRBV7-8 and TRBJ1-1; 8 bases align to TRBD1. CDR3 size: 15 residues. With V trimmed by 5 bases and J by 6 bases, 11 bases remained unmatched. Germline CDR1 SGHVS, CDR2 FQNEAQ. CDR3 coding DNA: TGTGCCAGCAGCCCATACCCAAGGACAGGGCCTGAAGCTTTCTTT. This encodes CASSPYPRTGPEAFF.

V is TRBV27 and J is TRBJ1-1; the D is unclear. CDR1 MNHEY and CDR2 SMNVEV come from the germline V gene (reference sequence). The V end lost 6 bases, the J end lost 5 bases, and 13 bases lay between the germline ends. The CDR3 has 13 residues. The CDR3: CASSPDIGTEAFF. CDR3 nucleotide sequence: TGTGCCAGCAGCCCCGACATCGGGACTGAAGCTTTCTTT.